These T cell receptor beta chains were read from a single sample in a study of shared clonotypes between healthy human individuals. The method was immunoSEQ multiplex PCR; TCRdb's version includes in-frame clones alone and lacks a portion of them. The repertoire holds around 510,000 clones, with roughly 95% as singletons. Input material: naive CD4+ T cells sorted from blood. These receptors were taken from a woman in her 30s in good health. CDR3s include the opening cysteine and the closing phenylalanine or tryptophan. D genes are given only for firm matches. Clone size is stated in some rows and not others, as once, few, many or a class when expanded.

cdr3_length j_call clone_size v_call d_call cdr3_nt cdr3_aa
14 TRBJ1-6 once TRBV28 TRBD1 TGTGCCAGCAGCGCAGGGGGCTCGAATTCACCCCTCCACTTT CASSAGGSNSPLHF
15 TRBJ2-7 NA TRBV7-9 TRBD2 TGTGCCAGCAGCTCTGGGACTAGCCTTCACTACGAGCAGTACTTC CASSSGTSLHYEQYF
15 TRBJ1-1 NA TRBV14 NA TGTGCCAGCAGCCAAAATACCGGGGCCAACACTGAAGCTTTCTTT CASSQNTGANTEAFF
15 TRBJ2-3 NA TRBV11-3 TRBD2 TGTGCCAGCAGCTTGGATATGGGAGGGCCCCGTACGCAGTATTTT CASSLDMGGPRTQYF
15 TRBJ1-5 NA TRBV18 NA TGTGCCAGCTCACCAAGCCAACGGAGCAATCAGCCCCAGCATTTT CASSPSQRSNQPQHF
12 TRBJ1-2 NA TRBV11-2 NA TGTGCCAGCAGCTTTTGGGGCGATGGCTACACCTTC CASSFWGDGYTF
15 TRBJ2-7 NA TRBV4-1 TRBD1 TGCGCCAGCAGATCAATGGGACAGGGGTACTACGAGCAGTACTTC CASRSMGQGYYEQYF
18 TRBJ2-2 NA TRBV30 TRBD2 TGTGCCTGGAATCCCCCGGGACTAGCGGGAGCGAACACCGGGGAGCTGTTTTTT CAWNPPGLAGANTGELFF
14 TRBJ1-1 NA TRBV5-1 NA TGCGCCAGCAGCTCGTCAGGGGCTGGAACTGAAGCTTTCTTT CASSSSGAGTEAFF
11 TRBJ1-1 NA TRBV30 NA TGTGCCTGGAGTGTACTCACTGAAGCTTTCTTT CAWSVLTEAFF
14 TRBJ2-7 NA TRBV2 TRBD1 TGTGCCAGCAGCGGCACAGGGGGCGCGTACGAGCAGTACTTC CASSGTGGAYEQYF
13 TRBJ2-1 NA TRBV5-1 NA TGCGCCAGCAGCTTGCTCGTGGGCCTGGAGCAGTTCTTC CASSLLVGLEQFF
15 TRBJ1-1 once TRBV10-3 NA TGTGCCATCAGTGACCAGGGACTCCGAGACACTGAAGCTTTCTTT CAISDQGLRDTEAFF
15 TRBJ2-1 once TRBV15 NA TGTGCCACCAGCAAAGGCATGGGCAGAAACAATGAGCAGTTCTTC CATSKGMGRNNEQFF
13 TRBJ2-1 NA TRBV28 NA TGTGCCAGCATTAAAGGCATTCACAATGAGCAGTTCTTC CASIKGIHNEQFF
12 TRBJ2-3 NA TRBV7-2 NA TGTGCCAGCAGCCGATACCGGGATACGCAGTATTTT CASSRYRDTQYF
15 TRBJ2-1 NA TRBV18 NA TGTGCCAGCTCACCACCGGATCCTTTATACAATGAGCAGTTCTTC CASSPPDPLYNEQFF
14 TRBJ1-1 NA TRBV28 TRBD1 TGTGCCACCGGGGACAGGGGGAGGTTCACTGAAGCTTTCTTT CATGDRGRFTEAFF
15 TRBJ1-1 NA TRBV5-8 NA TGTGCCAGCAGCTTGGACAGTAGTCTTCACACTGAAGCTTTCTTT CASSLDSSLHTEAFF
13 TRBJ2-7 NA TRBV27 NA TGTGCCAGCAGTTTAGAGGTTTCCGGAGAGCAGTACTTC CASSLEVSGEQYF
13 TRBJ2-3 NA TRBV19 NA TGTGCCAGTAACCGGGAGCGCACAGATACGCAGTATTTT CASNRERTDTQYF
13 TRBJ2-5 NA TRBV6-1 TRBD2 TGTGCCAGCAGACCGACTAGCGCGGAGACCCAGTACTTC CASRPTSAETQYF
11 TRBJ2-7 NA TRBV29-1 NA TGCAGCGTTGAAGCGGCCTACGAGCAGTACTTC CSVEAAYEQYF
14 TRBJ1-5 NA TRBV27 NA TGTGCCAGCAGTACAGGGTTGACGGGTCAGCCCCAGCATTTT CASSTGLTGQPQHF
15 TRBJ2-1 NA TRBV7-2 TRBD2 TGTGCCAGCAGCCGGAGCGGGGCCCCCTACAATGAGCAGTTCTTC CASSRSGAPYNEQFF
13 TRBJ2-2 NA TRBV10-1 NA TGCGCCAGCAGTGCTGTGAGCTCCGGGGAGCTGTTTTTT CASSAVSSGELFF
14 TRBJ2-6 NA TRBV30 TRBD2 TGTGCCTGGAGTGTAGCGGGAAAGTGGGAAGTCCTGACTTTC CAWSVAGKWEVLTF
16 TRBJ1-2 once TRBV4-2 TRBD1 TGTGCCAGCAGCCCCGACGTAGGGACAGGGGTCGATGGCTACACCTTC CASSPDVGTGVDGYTF
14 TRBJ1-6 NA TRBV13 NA TGTGCCAGCAGCCCCGGGGTAAGGGGATCACCCCTCCACTTT CASSPGVRGSPLHF
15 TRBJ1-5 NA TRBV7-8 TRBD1 TGTGCCAGCAGCCTGGGAACAGGGGGTGGGCAGCCCCAGCATTTT CASSLGTGGGQPQHF
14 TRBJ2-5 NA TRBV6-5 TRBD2 TGTGCCAGCAGTTGGGGACTAGCGGAAGAGACCCAGTACTTC CASSWGLAEETQYF
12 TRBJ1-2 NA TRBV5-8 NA TGTGCCAGCAGCGTGGCAAGGTCCGGCTACACCTTC CASSVARSGYTF
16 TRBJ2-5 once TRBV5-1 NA TGCGCCAGCAGCTTCGCCGGGACATTGATTCAAGAGACCCAGTACTTC CASSFAGTLIQETQYF
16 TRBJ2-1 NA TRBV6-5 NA TGTGCCAGCAGTTACTCGCCGGGACTCGTCTACAATGAGCAGTTCTTC CASSYSPGLVYNEQFF
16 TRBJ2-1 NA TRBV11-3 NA TGTGCCAGCAGCTTAAGGATCGGGGGAGGCGGGAATGAGCAGTTCTTC CASSLRIGGGGNEQFF
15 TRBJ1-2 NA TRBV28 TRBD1 TGTGCCAGCAGTTTAGGGACAGGGGCGGACTATGGCTACACCTTC CASSLGTGADYGYTF
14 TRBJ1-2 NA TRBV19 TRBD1 TGTGCCAGTAGTAGACAGGGCTTTAACTATGGCTACACCTTC CASSRQGFNYGYTF
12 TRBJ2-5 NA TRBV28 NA TGTGCCAGCAGTTTAGTTAGGGAGACCCAGTACTTC CASSLVRETQYF
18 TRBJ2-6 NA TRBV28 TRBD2 TGTGCCAGCAGCTCGTTTCCGGGGGGATTGTCTGGGGCCAACGTCCTGACTTTC CASSSFPGGLSGANVLTF
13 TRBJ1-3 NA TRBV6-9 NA TGTGCCAGTCAGGATCACTCTGGAAACACCATATATTTT CASQDHSGNTIYF
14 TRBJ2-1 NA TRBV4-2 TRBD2 TGTGCCAGCAGCCCTGGGGAGGGTATTGTGGAGCAGTTCTTC CASSPGEGIVEQFF
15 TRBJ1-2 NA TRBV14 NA TGTGCCAGCAGCCAAGAGTTGTCCGTTGGCTATGGCTACACCTTC CASSQELSVGYGYTF
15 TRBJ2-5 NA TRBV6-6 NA TGTGCCAGCAGTTACTCGGTTAGGACGGGGGAGACCCAGTACTTC CASSYSVRTGETQYF
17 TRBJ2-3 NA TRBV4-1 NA TGCGCCAGCAGCCCGTTGGGGCCAGACCTTAGCACAGATACGCAGTATTTT CASSPLGPDLSTDTQYF
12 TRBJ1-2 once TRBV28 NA TGTGCCAGCAGGACCCGGGATTATGGCTACACCTTC CASRTRDYGYTF
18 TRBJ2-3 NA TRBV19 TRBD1 TGTGCCAGTAGTCTCCCGGGACAGGGGGCTGTCGGCACAGATACGCAGTATTTT CASSLPGQGAVGTDTQYF
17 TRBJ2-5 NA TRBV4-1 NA TGCGCCAGCAGCCACATCTCTCTGGGGTTAACCCGAGAGACCCAGTACTTC CASSHISLGLTRETQYF
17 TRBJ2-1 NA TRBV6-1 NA TGTGCCAGCAGTGCCATCACTAGCGCCGAACAGGGGGGTGAGCAGTTCTTC CASSAITSAEQGGEQFF
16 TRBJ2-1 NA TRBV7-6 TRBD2 TGTGCCAGCAGCCCCACCGGGACTAGCGGGACCAATGAGCAGTTCTTC CASSPTGTSGTNEQFF
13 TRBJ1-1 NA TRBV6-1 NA TGTGCCAGCAGTGTGGCGATCAACACTGAAGCTTTCTTT CASSVAINTEAFF
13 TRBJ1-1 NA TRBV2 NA TGTGCCAGCAGTGAAGATCCAGGGATTGAAGCTTTCTTT CASSEDPGIEAFF
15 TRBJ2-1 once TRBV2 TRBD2 TGTGCCAGCAGTGAGGGGTTAGCGGGAATGGATGAGCAGTTCTTC CASSEGLAGMDEQFF
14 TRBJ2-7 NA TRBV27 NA TGTGCCAGCAGTTTACGGGCGCGTCACGCCGAGCAGTACTTC CASSLRARHAEQYF
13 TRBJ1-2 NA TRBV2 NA TGTGCCAGCAGTGACGACCATAGCTATGGCTACACCTTC CASSDDHSYGYTF
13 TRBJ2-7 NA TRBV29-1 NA TGCAGCGTTGGGGACGAGCCGTTTTACGAGCAGTACTTC CSVGDEPFYEQYF
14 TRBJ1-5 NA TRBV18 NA TGTGCCAGCTCAATCACAGGGAACGATCAGCCCCAGCATTTT CASSITGNDQPQHF
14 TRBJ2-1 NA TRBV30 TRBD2 TGTGCCTTGGCGGGGACTAGAACCTACAATGAGCAGTTCTTC CALAGTRTYNEQFF